The clone carrying this TCR beta chain was recorded at least ten times. Its antigen remains unidentified. TCRdb analysed the PCR reads with MiXCR anew, one entry per CDR3 protein. This table has about 630,000 distinct CDR3 sequences, 25% appearing once. The data are from a study of molecular identifiers for immune sequencing clone quantification. Findings of the study overall: Underestimation of highly expanded clone sizes could arise where identical TCR molecules share a barcode.

The TCR originated in a human donor in good health. Some libraries in this study had Jurkat cell RNA spiked in. The specimen was naive CD8+ T cells from blood, with Jurkat cell RNA spiked in. Subset denoted: FACS-sorted CD8+CD4-CCR7+CD45RA+ naive T cells.

Here the CDR3 reads CASSPTGTSGYEQYF. The CDR3 bases are TGTGCCAGCAGTCCAACAGGGACTAGCGGGTACGAGCAGTACTTC. The rearrangement uses TRBV4-2 and TRBJ2-7; 12 bases are shared with TRBD2. Germline-derived CDR1 and CDR2 are LGHNA and YNFKEQ. The V and J ends lost 6 bases and 4 bases, in that order; junction bases with no gene match: 7. CDR3 length: 15 residues.